Shown below are 8 T cell receptor beta chains from a single sample sequenced in a study of cytomegalovirus exposure and HLA in healthy donors (TCRdb year 2017). The library was built by means of the immunoSEQ multiplex PCR assay. For the multiplex PCR, a mixture combining 60 forward primers for TCR Vbeta segments and 13 reverse primers for TCR Jbeta segments was used. In its TCRdb copy, this immuneACCESS table keeps in-frame sequences only and misses some clones. Where compared with another copy, unresolved V genes explain less than half of these, and the others have no known cause. In this sample the table shows about 200,000 clones, 70% to 90% of which occur a single time. 2.3% of the sample comes from the top ten. Sequences were obtained from PBMCs. Every receptor here comes from a woman aged 50 to 60 in good health and CMV-seronegative.

V is TRBV18 and J is TRBJ1-1; 8 bases are shared with TRBD1. Per the germline V gene, CDR1 is KGHSH and CDR2 is LQKENI. The CDR3 length is 14 residues. V dropped 3 bases and J dropped 5; count of bases not matched to a gene: 5. The DNA for the CDR3 is TGTGCCAGCTCACCGAGGACAGGGAATACTGAAGCTTTCTTT. Encoded protein: CASSPRTGNTEAFF.

The chain employs TRBV27 and TRBJ2-7; 7 nucleotides agree with TRBD1. The CDR3 runs 14 residues. Germline CDR1 MNHEY, CDR2 SMNVEV (reference sequence). V lost 2 bases, J lost 3 bases, and 4 bases stayed unmatched. The CDR3 loop is CASSLGPGGYEQYF. CDR3 coding DNA: TGTGCCAGCAGTTTAGGGCCAGGGGGCTACGAGCAGTACTTC.

The chain recombines TRBV6-1 with TRBJ2-2; 7 bases map to TRBD2. Per the germline V gene, CDR1 is MNHNS and CDR2 is SASEGT. V lost 2 bases and J lost 7; bases outside the gene matches: 7. The CDR3 consists of 15 residues. The CDR3 region is CASSERRERIGELFF. CDR3 DNA sequence: TGTGCCAGCAGTGAACGGCGGGAGAGGATCGGGGAGCTGTTTTTT.

This chain uses TRBV6-5 with TRBJ1-1, with 7 bases lining up with TRBD1. The CDR3 has 14 amino acids. V trimming: 7 bases; J trimming: 0 bases; junction bases outside the gene matches: 5. Germline CDR1 MNHEY, CDR2 SVGAGI. The CDR3 reads CASTQGGMNTEAFF. CDR3 sequence (DNA): TGTGCCAGCACCCAGGGGGGTATGAACACTGAAGCTTTCTTT.

The CDR3 region is CAWSVHQGGNEQFF. For the CDR3, the DNA is TGTGCCTGGAGTGTACATCAGGGGGGCAATGAGCAGTTCTTC. The chain combines TRBV30 with TRBJ2-1; tentatively, D is TRBD1 (7 bases). This CDR3 region has 14 residues. CDR1 and CDR2 from the germline V gene are GTSNPN and SVGIG (reference sequence). The ends were cut back, 0 bases at V and 6 bases at J, with 12 bases in the middle.

This clone appeared once. V is TRBV19 and J is TRBJ1-4; D remains ambiguous. The CDR3 is 13 amino acids. The germline V gene has CDR1 LNHDA and CDR2 SQIVND (reference sequence). V was pared by 1 base and J by 8 bases, with 8 bases between. CDR3: CASSIGGSEKLFF. The CDR3 nucleotides are TGTGCCAGTAGTATAGGCGGGTCGGAAAAACTGTTTTTT.

V gene TRBV28 combines with J gene TRBJ2-7; 16 positions agree with TRBD2. CDR1 is MDHEN and CDR2 is SYDVKM in the germline V gene. The length of the CDR3 is 17 residues. Unmatched junction bases numbered 10, after V lost 5 bases and J lost 6 bases. The CDR3 sequence: CASSPPGLAGGHGEQYF. The CDR3, as DNA: TGTGCCAGCAGTCCCCCGGGACTAGCGGGAGGGCACGGCGAGCAGTACTTC.

The genes are TRBV7-3 and TRBJ2-2; D perhaps matches TRBD1 (6 bases). Trimming left V 0 bases short and J 6 bases short, with 11 bases between. Germline V lookup: CDR1 SGHTA, CDR2 FQGTGA. This CDR3 contains 15 residues. CDR3 sequence: CASSLTKRGSGELFF. The DNA for the CDR3 is TGTGCCAGCAGCTTAACTAAGAGGGGGTCCGGGGAGCTGTTTTTT. The full variable domain, rest sourced from reference TRBV7-3 and TRBJ2-2, is GAGVSQTPSNKVTEKGKYVELRCDPISGHTALYWYRQSLGQGPEFLIYFQGTGAADDSGLPNDRFFAVRPEGSVSTLKIQRTERGDSAVYLCASSLTKRGSGELFFGEGSRLTVL.